A single sample is the source of the 10 T cell receptor beta chains below, sequenced in a study of cytomegalovirus exposure and HLA in healthy donors (dated by TCRdb to 2017 to 2019). The method behind the library was the immunoSEQ multiplex PCR assay. The multiplex PCR relied on a mix of 60 forward primers for TCR Vbeta segments and 13 reverse primers for TCR Jbeta segments. The source is immuneACCESS, and TCRdb retained only in-frame sequences with V and J called. Part of the clones is not carried over; for the studies checked, unresolved V genes explain less than half of this, and the remainder is unexplained. The sample records over 150,000 clones, 70% to 90% of which are singletons. Clones ranked in the top ten supply around 6% of the sample. The material sequenced was PBMCs. The receptors here all came from a woman aged 40 to 49 in good health and CMV-seropositive.

The rearrangement uses TRBV18 and TRBJ2-3; 7 positions agree with TRBD2. With 1 base clipped from V and 0 bases from J, the junction kept 4 bases outside the gene matches. The CDR3 totals 16 residues. Germline CDR1 reads KGHSH; CDR2 reads LQKENI. This chain's CDR3 is CASSPLSGMSTDTQYF. CDR3 in DNA: TGTGCCAGCTCACCACTAAGCGGGATGAGCACAGATACGCAGTATTTT. Full variable domain (outside the CDR3, taken from reference TRBV18 and TRBJ2-3): NAGVMQNPRHLVRRRGQEARLRCSPMKGHSHVYWYRQLPEEGLKFMVYLQKENIIDESGMPKERFSAEFPKEGPSILRIQQVVRGDSAAYFCASSPLSGMSTDTQYFGPGTRLTVL.

The CDR3 region is CASSAPGVKGKGILSATNEKLFF. DNA for the CDR3: TGCGCCAGCAGTGCCCCAGGGGTGAAAGGGAAAGGGATTCTGAGCGCAACTAATGAAAAACTGTTTTTT. The chain links TRBV10-1 to TRBJ1-4; possible D gene TRBD1, 6 bases. There are 23 residues in the CDR3. The V gene lost 4 bases and the J gene lost 0 bases, with 33 bases spanning the gap. CDR1 and CDR2 from the germline V gene are WNHNN and SYGVQD (reference sequence).

V is TRBV6-4 and J is TRBJ2-7; no reliable D call. This CDR3 has 14 amino acids. V gave up 2 bases and J gave up 0 bases, with 8 bases separating them. Looked up from germline, CDR1 is MRHNA and CDR2 is SNTAGT. The CDR3 DNA reads TGTGCCAGCAGTGACATCGTACACTCCTACGAGCAGTACTTC. Its translation is CASSDIVHSYEQYF.

The chain has TRBV5-1 and TRBJ2-3; TRBD2 matches 9 bases. Germline CDR1 SGHRS, CDR2 YFSETQ. The CDR3 totals 15 residues. The V and J ends lost 1 base and 1 base, in that order; junction bases with no gene match: 1. The CDR3 region is CASSLSSGGTDTQYF. The CDR3 DNA sequence: TGCGCCAGCAGCTTGTCTAGCGGGGGCACAGATACGCAGTATTTT.

The chain joins TRBV5-4 to TRBJ2-5; tentatively, D is TRBD2 (5 bases). Germline values: CDR1 SGHNT, CDR2 YYREEE (reference sequence). The CDR3 runs 16 residues. Trimming took 4 bases from V and 3 from J, leaving 19 bases between them. CDR3 nucleotides: TGTGCCAGCAGCGTGGGATTGAGGGCTCGGGAAGAGACCCAGTACTTC. Encoded protein: CASSVGLRAREETQYF.

This clone was seen once. The rearrangement joins TRBV5-8 to TRBJ2-3; 7 nucleotides match TRBD2. V lost 4 bases to trimming and J lost 4 bases; unmatched junction nucleotides: 9. Germline V CDR1 and CDR2: SGHTS, YDEGEE. CDR3 size: 15 residues. The CDR3 coding sequence is TGTGCCAGCAGCAAATCCGGGACTACAGCAGATACGCAGTATTTT. Protein sequence: CASSKSGTTADTQYF.

The chain is built from TRBV25-1 and TRBJ1-1; D is unresolved. The germline CDR1 and CDR2 sequences are MGHDK and SYGVNS. The V and J ends lost 4 bases and 5 bases respectively, with 11 bases between them. CDR3 length equals 13 residues. CDR3: CASSVKGRTEAFF. In DNA form, the CDR3 reads TGTGCCAGCAGTGTCAAAGGGAGGACTGAAGCTTTCTTT.

This clone is a singleton in its sample. The V and J genes are TRBV7-2 and TRBJ2-7; 7 bases match TRBD2. This CDR3 comprises 15 residues. Losses at the gene ends were 0 bases for V and 3 bases for J; bases not matched to a gene: 5. The V gene's germline CDR1 is SGHTA and CDR2 FQGNSA. The CDR3 protein is CASSLALGLGYEQYF. The CDR3 nucleotides read TGTGCCAGCAGCTTAGCGCTAGGACTAGGCTACGAGCAGTACTTC. The full variable domain, rest sourced from reference TRBV7-2 and TRBJ2-7, is GAGVSQSPSNKVTEKGKDVELRCDPISGHTALYWYRQSLGQGLEFLIYFQGNSAPDKSGLPSDRFSAERTGGSVSTLTIQRTQQEDSAVYLCASSLALGLGYEQYFGPGTRLTVT.

The chain is built from TRBV5-1 and TRBJ2-5; possibly TRBD2 for D (7 bases). This CDR3 spans 14 amino acids. Deletions cut 7 bases from V and 4 bases from J, with 17 bases between. Germline loops: CDR1 SGHRS, CDR2 YFSETQ. The CDR3 DNA is TGCGCCAGCGCTAGGGGGGGAATTGGAGAGACCCAGTACTTC. It translates to CASARGGIGETQYF.

Notes on this clone: Its ends do not fully match the called genes, so a read error is possible. The chain carries TRBV11-3 and TRBJ1-1, with D unresolved. CDR1 and CDR2 (germline): SGHNT, YENEEA. This CDR3 spans 14 amino acids. The CDR3 nucleotides are TGTGCCAGCAGCCTAGACCCGTCTCGCACTGAAGCTTTCTTT. Translated, it gives CASSLDPSRTEAFF.